These T cell receptor beta chains were read from a single sample in a study of CD8 T cells in ankylosing spondylitis. TCRdb independently ran MiXCR on the 5' RACE reads; one entry per CDR3 protein. The sample lists approximately 300,000 distinct CDR3 sequences, around 21% occurring once. The sequencing sample was made of blood, either unsorted or a sorted T cell fraction (not recorded which). The receptors shown here come from a female donor with ankylosing spondylitis or in good health (not recorded which). CDR3s include the opening cysteine and the closing phenylalanine or tryptophan. D genes are given only for firm matches. Size values are once, few and many counts, or a class for expanded clones, and some rows have none.

>TRBJ2-3|TRBV7-2|few|-
TGTGCCAGCAGCCGTCCTAGCGGAGGGGGGGATACGCAGTATTTT
CASSRPSGGGDTQYF
>TRBJ2-7|TRBV20-1|many|-
TGCAGTGCGAAACAGGGAGGGGGCTCCTACGAGCAGTACTTC
CSAKQGGGSYEQYF
>TRBJ1-2|TRBV20-1|few|-
TGCAGTGCTCAGTCGGTTTATGGCTACACCTTC
CSAQSVYGYTF
>TRBJ2-7|TRBV10-3|-|TRBD1
TGTGCCATCAGTGCGGGGACAGGCTCAGGTATCTACGAGCAGTACTTC
CAISAGTGSGIYEQYF
>TRBJ2-7|TRBV6-5|-|-
TGTGCCAGCAGTCACCCCCGGGCCCCATCCTTCTACGAGCAGTACTTC
CASSHPRAPSFYEQYF
>TRBJ2-7|TRBV5-5|-|TRBD2
TGTGCCAGCAGCCCGGTGGGCACCAGAGCGGGAAGCTACGAGCAGTACTTC
CASSPVGTRAGSYEQYF
>TRBJ2-5|TRBV28|many|-
TGTGCCAGCAGTCACGGGGATTCCCGAGAGACCCAGTACTTC
CASSHGDSRETQYF
>TRBJ2-7|TRBV5-1|-|-
TGCGCCAGCAGCGACAGGCCCCTCTACGAGCAGTACTTC
CASSDRPLYEQYF
>TRBJ2-3|TRBV7-9|many|TRBD2
TGTGCCAGCAGCTTAGGCCTGACTAGCGTCAGCACAGATACGCAGTATTTT
CASSLGLTSVSTDTQYF
>TRBJ2-5|TRBV3-1|-|-
TGTGCCAGCAGCCACCCCGCCAGCGTTCAAGAGACCCAGTACTTC
CASSHPASVQETQYF
>TRBJ1-5|TRBV7-6|few|-
TGTGCCAGCAGCGAGATGGAGATGGGGCCCCAGCATTTT
CASSEMEMGPQHF
>TRBJ2-7|TRBV20-1|many|TRBD2
TGCAGTGCGGGGACTAGCGGGAGAAGGGCCTACGAGCAGTACTTC
CSAGTSGRRAYEQYF
>TRBJ1-5|TRBV12-3/TRBV12-4|few|TRBD1
TGTGCCAGCAGTCCCGGGACAGGCAGCCAGCCCCAGCATTTT
CASSPGTGSQPQHF
>TRBJ1-1|TRBV29-1|many|TRBD1
TGCAGCGTTGGGGACAGGGCGAACACTGAAGCTTTCTTT
CSVGDRANTEAFF
>TRBJ2-3|TRBV5-1|few|TRBD1
TGCGCCAGCAGCCAAACAGGGGGCACCACAGATACGCAGTATTTT
CASSQTGGTTDTQYF
>TRBJ2-7|TRBV7-8|few|-
TGTGCCAGCACAGAGGGCTACGAGCAGTACTTC
CASTEGYEQYF
>TRBJ2-7|TRBV27|-|-
TGTGCCAGCAGTTCGCTTGACAGGCACGAGCAGTACTTC
CASSSLDRHEQYF
>TRBJ1-4|TRBV7-9|-|-
TGTGCCAGCAGCTCCCCCGAAGGTTACGGGGAAAAACTGTTTTTT
CASSSPEGYGEKLFF
>TRBJ1-2|TRBV15|few|TRBD1
TGTGCCACCAGCAGACCTGGACAGGGTCTCTATGGCTACACCTTC
CATSRPGQGLYGYTF
>TRBJ2-7|TRBV20-1|many|TRBD2
TGCAGTGCCCAGTGGGGGGGAGGGCTCGGGAGGAGCGAGCAGTACTTC
CSAQWGGGLGRSEQYF
>TRBJ1-2|TRBV11-1|few|TRBD1
TGTGCCAGCAGCTCCGGGACAGCGAGATATGGCTACACCTTC
CASSSGTARYGYTF
>TRBJ2-2|TRBV6-5|-|TRBD2
TGTGCCAGCAGTTACTCCACTAGCGGGAGACGTACCGGGGAGCTGTTTTTT
CASSYSTSGRRTGELFF
>TRBJ2-2|TRBV3-1|few|TRBD2
TGTGCCAGCAGCCCCGAATGGGGCGGGAGTGGGACCGGGGAGCTGTTTTTT
CASSPEWGGSGTGELFF
>TRBJ1-4|TRBV6-5|-|-
TGTGCCAGCAGTCTACAGGGTGAAAAACTGTTTTTT
CASSLQGEKLFF
>TRBJ2-5|TRBV20-1|-|TRBD2
TGCAGTGTAGCTGGGGGGGGAGAGACCCAGTACTTC
CSVAGGGETQYF
>TRBJ1-2|TRBV15|-|-
TGTGCCACCAGCAGAGATCGTGACCGAGACATCTACACCTTC
CATSRDRDRDIYTF
>TRBJ2-4|TRBV11-2|few|-
TGTGCCAGCAGTCGGGGAGTCCACATGAAACTAGCCAAAAACATTCAGTACTTC
CASSRGVHMKLAKNIQYF
>TRBJ1-5|TRBV20-1|few|-
TGCAGTGCTCGAAATAGCAATCAGCCCCAGCATTTT
CSARNSNQPQHF
>TRBJ1-1|TRBV29-1|few|-
TGCAGCGTTGGGTTGCTGGGGGTGAACACTGAAGCTTTCTTT
CSVGLLGVNTEAFF
>TRBJ2-7|TRBV10-3|few|-
TGTGCCATCAGTGTGAAGAATAGAAACAGGACCTCCCTTCCCTCCTACGAGCAGTACTTC
CAISVKNRNRTSLPSYEQYF
>TRBJ2-3|TRBV6-2/TRBV6-3|few|-
TGTGCCAGCAGTTACGGTTCTAGCGTTGGCACAGATACGCAGTATTTT
CASSYGSSVGTDTQYF